This T cell receptor (beta chain) was identified during a study of T-cell memory formation after mild COVID-19. TCRdb re-called the 5' RACE reads through MiXCR, storing one row per CDR3 protein. Here the sample spans a few hundred thousand distinct CDR3 sequences, approximately 29% being singletons. The germline V gene has CDR1 SGHVS and CDR2 FQNEAQ. The CDR3 length is 14 residues. V was pared by 5 bases and J by 6 bases, with 8 bases of the junction left unmatched. The clonotype comes from an adult woman who had mild COVID-19 (a few samples of this study predate the infection). Cell type and time point are not known. Sequenced sample: PBMCs or a T cell subset sorted from them (not recorded which). The J gene is TRBJ1-1, the V gene TRBV7-8; 8 nucleotides match TRBD1. The CDR3 reads CASSPTTGGPEAFF. The CDR3 coding sequence is TGTGCCAGCAGCCCGACCACAGGGGGTCCTGAAGCTTTCTTT.